The next 2 T cell receptor beta chains were all read from a single sample in a study of CD8 T cells in ankylosing spondylitis. MiXCR, applied by TCRdb to the 5' RACE reads, yields one record per CDR3 protein. Here the sample spans hundreds of thousands of distinct CDR3 sequences, 20% to 25% being singletons. Sequencing input: blood, either unsorted or a sorted T cell fraction (not recorded which). Receptors originate from a female donor with ankylosing spondylitis or in good health (not recorded which).

This clonotype has a handful of counts. The chain combines TRBV29-1 with TRBJ2-5; TRBD2 aligns across 9 bases. CDR3 length: 14 residues. Trimming cost V 4 bases and J 1 base; bases outside gene matches: 4. The germline gives CDR1 SQVTM, CDR2 ANQGSEA. The DNA of the CDR3 is TGCAGCGTTGCCACTAGCGGGTCCCAAGAGACCCAGTACTTC. It is translated as CSVATSGSQETQYF. Variable domain in full (rest from reference TRBV29-1 and TRBJ2-5): SAVISQKPSRDICQRGTSLTIQCQVDSQVTMMFWYRQQPGQSLTLIATANQGSEATYESGFVIDKFPISRPNLTFSTLTVSNMSPEDSSIYLCSVATSGSQETQYFGPGTRLLVL.

This clonotype was counted a few times. For the CDR3, the DNA is TGTGCCAGCAGTTTGGGCCCAGGGGCACACTACGAGCAGTACTTC. Amino acid sequence: CASSLGPGAHYEQYF. The chain has TRBV27 and TRBJ2-7; TRBD1 is a possible D gene (6 bases). This CDR3 is built from 15 residues. CDR1 is MNHEY, CDR2 SMNVEV, per germline (reference sequence). V lost 3 bases and J lost 3, with 15 bases in between.